Each of the 10 T cell receptor beta chains below was sequenced from the same sample in a study of HIV-infected patients and healthy controls. TCRdb used MiXCR to reprocess the 5' RACE reads, holding one entry per CDR3 protein. The sample lists about 64,000 distinct CDR3 sequences; over 15% were seen once. The specimen was CD4+ T cells from blood. The source is a human donor in good health.

Many counts were recorded for this clonotype. The chain is built from TRBV7-9 and TRBJ1-6; TRBD1 matches 10 bases. The junction had 4 bases not matched to a gene; V was cut back by 1 base and J by 10 bases. Germline-derived CDR1 and CDR2 are SEHNR and FQNEAQ (reference sequence). The CDR3 length is 15 residues. The CDR3 DNA follows: TGTGCCAGCAGCTTAGATGACAGGGGGCACTCACCCCTCCACTTT. Translated, it gives CASSLDDRGHSPLHF.

CDR3 sequence (DNA): TGTGCCAGCAGCCCCTGGACTAGCGGGGGCACAGATACGCAGTATTTT. The encoded protein is CASSPWTSGGTDTQYF. The V gene is TRBV7-9, the J gene TRBJ2-3; TRBD2 agrees at 12 bases. The CDR3 runs to 16 residues. In germline, CDR1 is SEHNR, CDR2 FQNEAQ (reference sequence). J was trimmed by 1 base and V by 5 bases; bases with no gene match: 4.

This clonotype was picked up a small number of times. CDR3 DNA: TGTGCCAGCAGCTGGGGGGCGGGGAATCAGCCCCAGCATTTT. It specifies CASSWGAGNQPQHF. The chain uses TRBV7-9 and TRBJ1-5, with D perhaps matching TRBD1 (6 bases). CDR1 is SEHNR and CDR2 is FQNEAQ in the germline V gene (reference sequence). The V end lost 4 bases, the J end lost 4 bases, and 11 bases lay between the germline ends. The CDR3 sequence is 14 residues long.

The table lists this clonotype with a few counts. The rearrangement links TRBV7-2 to TRBJ1-5; 10 positions match TRBD1. With 6 bases clipped from V and 7 bases from J, the junction kept 9 bases outside the gene matches. The CDR3 loop spans 15 amino acids. The germline CDR1 and CDR2 sequences are SGHTA and FQGNSA. CDR3 DNA: TGTGCCAGCAGTTCTCCTGGGACAGGGGAACAGCCCCAGCATTTT. It specifies CASSSPGTGEQPQHF. The variable domain in full, with the rest retrieved from reference TRBV7-2 and TRBJ1-5, is GAGVSQSPSNKVTEKGKDVELRCDPISGHTALYWYRQSLGQGLEFLIYFQGNSAPDKSGLPSDRFSAERTGGSVSTLTIQRTQQEDSAVYLCASSSPGTGEQPQHFGDGTRLSIL.

The rearrangement uses TRBV19 and TRBJ1-2, with D perhaps matching TRBD1 (5 bases). The CDR3 totals 13 residues. The V end was cut by 4 bases, the J end by 8 bases, with 14 bases between. Germline lookup yields CDR1 LNHDA and CDR2 SQIVND (reference sequence). The CDR3 DNA is TGTGCCAGTAGTAACCGGGACGGGAACGGCTACACCTTC. Encoded protein: CASSNRDGNGYTF.

About this clonotype: Given a much more abundant clone one base away, this may be a read error. This rearrangement joins TRBV29-1 to TRBJ1-2, with 7 nucleotides matching TRBD1. The CDR3 spans 12 residues. From germline, CDR1 is SQVTM and CDR2 ANQGSEA. The CDR3 spells CSGTGQNYSYTF. Written as DNA, the CDR3 is TGCAGCGGGACGGGACAGAACTATAGCTACACCTTC.

This clonotype was found many times. The chain employs TRBV7-9 and TRBJ1-1; 8 bases map to TRBD1. The CDR3 length is 14 residues. V trimming: 0 bases; J trimming: 4 bases; junction bases outside the gene matches: 1. Germline lookup yields CDR1 SEHNR and CDR2 FQNEAQ (reference sequence). CDR3 nucleotides: TGTGCCAGCAGCTTAGCGGGACAGGCCACTGAAGCTTTCTTT. Translating it yields CASSLAGQATEAFF.

This clonotype was seen repeatedly, ten times or more. The chain links TRBV4-1 to TRBJ2-7; D unresolved. Germline V gives CDR1 MGHRA, CDR2 YSYEKL. The V end was cut by 0 bases, the J end by 10 bases, with 16 bases between. The CDR3 is made up of 14 amino acids. CDR3 sequence: CASSQEILDRGQYF. CDR3 DNA sequence: TGCGCCAGCAGCCAAGAAATCTTGGATCGCGGTCAGTACTTC.

This clonotype has a count of ten or more. The rearrangement uses TRBV7-2 and TRBJ1-4, with TRBD1 identical over 10 bases. J gave up 0 bases and V 2 bases, and 3 bases lay outside the gene matches. This CDR3 is built from 17 residues. CDR1 and CDR2 from the germline V gene are SGHTA and FQGNSA. CDR3 in amino acids: CASSLRQGAATNEKLFF. The CDR3 region has the DNA TGTGCCAGCAGCTTACGACAGGGGGCCGCAACTAATGAAAAACTGTTTTTT.

The genes are TRBV12-3 or TRBV12-4 and TRBJ1-4, with D tentatively TRBD1 (5 bases). The CDR3 has 12 residues. Between the trimmed V and J ends, which lost 4 bases and 11 bases, there was a span of 11 bases. The CDR3 is CASSSVWGKLFF. The CDR3 nucleotides are TGTGCCAGCAGTTCCGTTTGGGGGAAACTGTTTTTT.